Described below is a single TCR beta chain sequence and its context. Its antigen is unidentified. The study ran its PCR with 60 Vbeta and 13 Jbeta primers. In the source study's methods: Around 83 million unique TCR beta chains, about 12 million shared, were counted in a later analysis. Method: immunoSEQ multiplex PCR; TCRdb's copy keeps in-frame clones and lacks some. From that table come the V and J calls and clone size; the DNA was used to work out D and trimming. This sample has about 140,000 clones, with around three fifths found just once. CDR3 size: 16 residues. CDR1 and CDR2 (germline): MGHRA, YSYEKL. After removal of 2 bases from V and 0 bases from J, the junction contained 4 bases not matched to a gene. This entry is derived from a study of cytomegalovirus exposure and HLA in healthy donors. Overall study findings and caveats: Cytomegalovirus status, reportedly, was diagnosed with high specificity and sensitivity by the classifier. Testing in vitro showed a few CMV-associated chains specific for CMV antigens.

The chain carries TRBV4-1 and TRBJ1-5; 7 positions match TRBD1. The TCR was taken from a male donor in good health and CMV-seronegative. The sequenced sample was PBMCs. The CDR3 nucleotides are TGCGCCAGCAGCCAACCGAGGACAGGTAGCAATCAGCCCCAGCATTTT. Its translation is CASSQPRTGSNQPQHF.